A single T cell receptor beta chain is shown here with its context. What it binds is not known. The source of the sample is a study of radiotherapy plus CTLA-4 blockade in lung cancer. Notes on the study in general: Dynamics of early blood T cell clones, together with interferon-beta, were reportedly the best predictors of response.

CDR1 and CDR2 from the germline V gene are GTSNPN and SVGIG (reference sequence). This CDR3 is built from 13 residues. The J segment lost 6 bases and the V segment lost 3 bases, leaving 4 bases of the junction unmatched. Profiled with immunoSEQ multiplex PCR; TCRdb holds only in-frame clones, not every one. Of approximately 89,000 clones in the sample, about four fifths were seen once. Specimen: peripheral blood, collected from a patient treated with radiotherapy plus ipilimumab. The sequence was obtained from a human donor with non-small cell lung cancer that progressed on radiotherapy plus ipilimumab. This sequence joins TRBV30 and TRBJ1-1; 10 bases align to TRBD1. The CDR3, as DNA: TGTGCCTGGAGGGGACAGGGGACCGCTGAAGCTTTCTTT. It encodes CAWRGQGTAEAFF.